The clone carrying this T cell receptor (beta chain) occurred a few times. The CDR3 runs to 14 residues. The germline CDR1 and CDR2 sequences are SGDLS and YYNGEE. The V end was cut by 4 bases, the J end by 2 bases, with 10 bases between. This specimen comes from a study of patients and donors after allogeneic stem cell transplantation. Using its own MiXCR run on the RT-PCR reads, TCRdb lists one record per CDR3 protein. Of around 200,000 distinct CDR3 sequences in the sample, around 40% are singletons; the top ten hold around 10%. This rearrangement joins TRBV9 to TRBJ1-5; D gene ambiguous. This sequence was found in a human donor who was either an allogeneic HSCT recipient or a stem cell or donor lymphocyte infusion donor (not recorded which). It is not recorded whose cells these are; they may come from a transplant donor. The sample consisted of blood, either unsorted or a sorted T cell fraction (not recorded which). Written as DNA, the CDR3 is TGTGCCAGCAGCCCCAGTGTTGGCAATCAGCCCCAGCATTTT. It yields the protein CASSPSVGNQPQHF.